This T cell receptor (beta chain) was documented in a study of early T cells in non-severe SARS-CoV-2 infection. Across the whole study: Sequencing of bulk RNA from unsorted whole blood was done, without chain pairing.

In this sample, this clonotype turned up many times. Unique molecular identifiers were affixed to single, distinct cDNA molecules. TCRdb used MiXCR to reprocess the 5' RACE reads, holding one entry per CDR3 protein. The sample has 63,000 or so distinct CDR3 sequences, around 11% seen once. This CDR3 region has 14 residues. V was shortened by 6 bases and J by 10 bases, with 19 bases between the two germline ends. In germline, CDR1 is MNHEY, CDR2 SVGEGT. The rearrangement uses TRBV6-2 or TRBV6-3 and TRBJ2-1, with D perhaps being TRBD1 or TRBD2 (5 bases each). The sequenced sample consisted of whole blood. This sequence was found in an adult who was a healthcare worker with PCR-confirmed SARS-CoV-2 infection or an uninfected control (not recorded which). The CDR3 nucleotides are TGTGCCAGCAGCCGGGGACGCAGTTCGGGAGAGCAGTTCTTC. This encodes CASSRGRSSGEQFF.